These 16 T cell receptor beta chains share one sample of origin, sequenced in a study of vaccination and CD4 T cells after COVID-19 (dated by TCRdb to between 2022 and 2023). This specimen's treatment or condition label, per the study, means: approximately 9-day PBMC culture with coronavirus spike peptide pools or control peptides (ViraFEST assay). The library came from PCR. Sequencing took place on an Illumina iSeq 100. TCR sequencing of DNA from cultured CD4+ T cells used the Oncomine TCR Beta short-read assay at the Johns Hopkins FTIC core. TCRdb reanalyzed the raw reads on its own, using fastp at Q25 for trimming and MiXCR for clone calling, and kept in-frame beta chains. Rows are combined by CDR3 protein, so each entry shows the most common genes and DNA. This sample has some 13,000 distinct CDR3 sequences in its table, and 27% of those were observed once. The ten biggest clones cover under 9.5% of the sample.

Their target antigens are unknown. Sequencing was performed on CD4+ T cells from blood, cultured in vitro. The receptors originated from a human donor who had recovered from COVID-19.

The rearrangement joins TRBV7-6 to TRBJ1-1; D uncertain. This CDR3 region has 13 residues. Germline CDR1 reads SGHVS; CDR2 reads FNYEAQ. V lost 7 bases, J lost 0 bases, and 9 bases lay in between. CDR3 sequence reads: CASTVQMNTEAFF. CDR3 DNA sequence: TGTGCCAGCACGGTACAGATGAACACTGAAGCTTTCTTT.

The chain recombines TRBV12-3 or TRBV12-4 with TRBJ1-4; D is perhaps TRBD1 (6 bases). Trimming removed 5 bases from V and 5 bases from J, with 12 bases in between. The CDR3 contains 14 residues. As DNA, the CDR3 is TGTGCCAGCAGTCCCCGGGGGACAAATGAAAAACTGTTTTTT. Protein sequence: CASSPRGTNEKLFF.

This clonotype has just a few counts. The CDR3 spells CASSLSRPAGEQFF. DNA for the CDR3: TGTGCCAGCAGCTTAAGCAGACCCGCGGGGGAGCAGTTCTTC. This chain connects TRBV7-2 to TRBJ2-1; tentative D call: TRBD2 (6 bases). CDR3 length equals 14 residues. With 2 bases removed from V and 10 bases from J, the gap between germline ends came to 15 bases. Germline V gene sequence: CDR1 SGHTA, CDR2 FQGNSA.

This clonotype was observed a handful of times. The V gene is TRBV18, the J gene TRBJ1-6, with D possibly TRBD1 on 6 matching bases. V lost 3 bases and J lost 9, with 24 bases in between. This CDR3 comprises 18 residues. Germline CDR1 KGHSH, CDR2 LQKENI. This CDR3 is CASSPRNTGTVETSPLHF. Written as DNA, the CDR3 is TGTGCCAGCTCACCTAGGAATACAGGGACCGTCGAAACTTCACCCCTCCACTTT.

This chain uses TRBV7-2 with TRBJ2-4; TRBD1 matches 8 bases. The CDR3 loop spans 13 amino acids. Germline V lookup: CDR1 SGHTA, CDR2 FQGNSA. Trimming at V came to 5 bases and at J to 6 bases, leaving 3 bases not matched to a gene. The CDR3, as DNA: TGTGCCAGCAGCCGACAGGGGAGAAACATTCAGTACTTC. It specifies CASSRQGRNIQYF.

V is TRBV11-3 and J is TRBJ2-3; no clear D. With 4 bases removed from V and 0 bases from J, the gap between germline ends came to 8 bases. Germline V gene sequence: CDR1 SGHNT, CDR2 YENEEA. The CDR3 contains 14 residues. The CDR3 DNA reads as TGTGCCAGCAGCTCGTCCGGCAGCACAGATACGCAGTATTTT. Translation gives CASSSSGSTDTQYF. Variable domain in full (rest from reference TRBV11-3 and TRBJ2-3): EAGVVQSPRYKIIEKKQPVAFWCNPISGHNTLYWYLQNLGQGPELLIRYENEEAVDDSQLPKDRFSAERLKGVDSTLKIQPAELGDSAVYLCASSSSGSTDTQYFGPGTRLTVL.

This clonotype has a handful of counts. The V gene is TRBV20-1, the J gene TRBJ1-1; unclear D gene. Trimming cost V 3 bases and J 2 bases, with 7 bases left between them. This CDR3 region has 12 residues. In germline, CDR1 is DFQATT, CDR2 SNEGSKA (reference sequence). The CDR3: CSASVGNTEAFF. CDR3 DNA: TGCAGTGCTAGTGTGGGTAACACTGAAGCTTTCTTT.

A few counts support this clonotype. The V gene is TRBV18, the J gene TRBJ1-1, with D possibly being TRBD1 (6 bases). Germline assignment: CDR1 KGHSH and CDR2 LQKENI. Trimming stripped 2 bases from V and 6 bases from J, with 25 bases between. The CDR3 is 18 residues long. The CDR3: CASSPGGGPFPTLPEAFF. In nucleotides, the CDR3 is TGTGCCAGCTCACCAGGGGGGGGGCCATTCCCGACCCTACCTGAAGCTTTCTTT.

CDR3 nucleotides: TGTGCCAGCAGCGTAGACGGCCTGAGCAATCAGCCCCAGCATTTT. It codes for CASSVDGLSNQPQHF. This sequence joins TRBV9 and TRBJ1-5; D ambiguous. The germline V gene encodes CDR1 SGDLS and CDR2 YYNGEE. V gave up 0 bases and J gave up 1 base, with 8 bases separating them. The CDR3 is 15 amino acids.

This clonotype was recorded only once. The chain has TRBV20-1 and TRBJ2-2; unclear D gene. The V end was cut by 5 bases, the J end by 0 bases, with 13 bases between. Germline V gene sequence: CDR1 DFQATT, CDR2 SNEGSKA (reference sequence). The CDR3 runs 15 residues. The CDR3: CSAQDLSANTGELFF. The CDR3 DNA follows: TGCAGTGCTCAGGACCTGTCTGCGAACACCGGGGAGCTGTTTTTT.

The chain uses TRBV2 and TRBJ1-1; D not certain. CDR3 length: 15 amino acids. V lost 10 bases, J lost 1 base, and 19 bases lay in between. Germline CDR1 is SNHLY and CDR2 is FYNNEI. The chain's CDR3 is CATRALTRENTEAFF. In DNA, the CDR3 is TGTGCCACCCGAGCCCTGACTCGAGAGAACACTGAAGCTTTCTTT. Filled out from reference TRBV2 and TRBJ1-1, the complete variable domain reads EPEVTQTPSHQVTQMGQEVILRCVPISNHLYFYWYRQILGQKVEFLVSFYNNEISEKSEIFDDQFSVERPDGSNFTLKIRSTKLEDSAMYFCATRALTRENTEAFFGQGTRLTVV.

V gene TRBV6-2 or TRBV6-3 combines with J gene TRBJ1-2; 9 bases fit TRBD1. CDR1 MNHEY and CDR2 SVGEGT come from the germline V gene. This CDR3 region has 15 residues. After removal of 6 bases from V and 8 bases from J, the junction contained 13 bases not matched to a gene. The CDR3 loop is CASSRAGTGPGGYTF. The CDR3 DNA is TGTGCCAGCAGCCGGGCCGGGACAGGGCCGGGCGGCTACACCTTC.

J is TRBJ2-1 and V is TRBV9; D is perhaps TRBD1 or TRBD2 (5 bases each). There are 13 residues in the CDR3. With 4 bases removed from V and 5 bases from J, the gap between germline ends came to 10 bases. The V gene's germline CDR1 is SGDLS and CDR2 YYNGEE. The CDR3 DNA reads TGTGCCAGCAGCAAGGGACGGGACAATGAGCAGTTCTTC. Translation gives CASSKGRDNEQFF. Looking up the rest from reference TRBV9 and TRBJ2-1 gives the full variable domain: DSGVTQTPKHLITATGQRVTLRCSPRSGDLSVYWYQQSLDQGLQFLIQYYNGEERAKGNILERFSAQQFPDLHSELNLSSLELGDSALYFCASSKGRDNEQFFGPGTRLTVL.

The chain has TRBV7-9 and TRBJ1-4, with D perhaps TRBD1 (6 bases). CDR3 length: 14 amino acids. Germline lookup yields CDR1 SEHNR and CDR2 FQNEAQ (reference sequence). V was trimmed by 5 bases and J by 5 bases, leaving 12 bases between them. Written as DNA, the CDR3 is TGTGCCAGCAGCCCAGGGGAATACAATGAAAAACTGTTTTTT. Its translation: CASSPGEYNEKLFF.

The chain has TRBV20-1 and TRBJ1-2; D is unresolved. This CDR3 region has 12 residues. Germline CDR1 reads DFQATT; CDR2 reads SNEGSKA (reference sequence). Deletions cut 3 bases from V and 1 base from J, with 6 bases between. The CDR3 here is CSASADNYGYTF. The CDR3, as DNA: TGCAGTGCTAGCGCAGATAACTATGGCTACACCTTC.

This clonotype was detected only a few times. V usage is TRBV4-3 and J usage is TRBJ2-3; 8 nucleotides match TRBD2. Per germline, CDR1 LGHNA and CDR2 YSLEER. The J segment lost 2 bases and the V segment lost 0 bases, leaving 7 bases of the junction unmatched. The CDR3 spans 17 residues. The CDR3 loop reads CASSQEWASGFTDTQYF. The CDR3 region has the DNA TGCGCCAGCAGCCAAGAATGGGCTAGCGGGTTCACAGATACGCAGTATTTT.